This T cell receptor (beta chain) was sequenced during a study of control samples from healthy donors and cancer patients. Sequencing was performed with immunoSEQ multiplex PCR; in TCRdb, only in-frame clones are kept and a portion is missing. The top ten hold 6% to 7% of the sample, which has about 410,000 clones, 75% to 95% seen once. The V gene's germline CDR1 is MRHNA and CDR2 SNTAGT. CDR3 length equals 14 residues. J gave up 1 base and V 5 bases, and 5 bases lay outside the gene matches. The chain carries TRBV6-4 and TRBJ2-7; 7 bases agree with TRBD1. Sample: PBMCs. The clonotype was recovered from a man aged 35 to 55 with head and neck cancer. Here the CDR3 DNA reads TGTGCCAGCAGTATTCACAGGGGATCCTACGAGCAGTACTTC. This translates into CASSIHRGSYEQYF.